The TCR beta chain described here comes from a study of PD-L1 blockade in urothelial cancer. In the study overall: Patients had received 0 to 3 prior chemotherapy regimens. A median roughly 130,000 T cells were found in blood samples. Findings and limits, study-wide: Better survival was predicted when blood TCR clonality before treatment fell below the median.

Time point reported: peripheral blood 6 weeks after treatment start. Measured with immunoSEQ multiplex PCR; TCRdb has only the in-frame clones, and not every one. Of around 26,000 clones listed, approximately 82% were seen once; the top ten hold about 1.6%. Looked up from germline, CDR1 is SGHRS and CDR2 is YFSETQ. The CDR3 is made up of 13 amino acids. Germline trimming cut 0 bases from V and 4 bases from J; bases unmatched to any gene: 1. This clone counts as medium-sized. The antigen remains unidentified. The chain couples TRBV5-1 to TRBJ2-7; 7 bases align to TRBD2. Sample: PBMCs, taken around atezolizumab (anti-PD-L1) treatment. The sequence derives from a man between 65 and 85 years old with urothelial cancer. The CDR3 protein is CASSLDSGYEQYF. For the CDR3, the DNA is TGCGCCAGCAGCTTGGATAGCGGGTACGAGCAGTACTTC.